This T cell receptor beta chain is drawn from a study of regulatory T cells in long-lasting Graves disease. On this clonotype itself: As yet, its antigen is unknown.

Arm-PCR of CDR3 regions and iRepertoire HTBI primers were the basis on which TCR beta libraries were built. TCRdb processed the multiplex PCR reads anew with MiXCR; each CDR3 protein has one entry. The sample holds around 450,000 distinct CDR3 sequences, 15% seen once. The time point here: newly diagnosed GD, antithyroid drugs for less than 3 months. From RNA extracted from PBMCs, the TCR library was made. Trimming took 7 bases from V and 9 from J, leaving 10 bases between them. CDR1 MNHEY and CDR2 SVGEGT come from the germline V gene. This CDR3 spans 11 amino acids. Study findings and constraints: There were preferences for TRBV28, TRBJ1-2 and TRBJ2-5 in persistent disease.

The sample was also reused in another study, on T cells in Graves' hyperthyroidism and ophthalmopathy. From that second work: Exclusion criteria comprised uncontrolled infection, other autoimmune disease, pregnancy or lactation. In the first-round RT-PCR of the TCR CDR3, the HTBI primer set was used. The authors' 13 V-J model separated ophthalmopathy from stable hyperthyroidism.

V is TRBV6-2 or TRBV6-3 and J is TRBJ2-1, with D perhaps TRBD2 (6 bases). The receptor was isolated from a woman aged 35 to 49 with Graves disease. Material: peripheral blood mononuclear cells (PBMCs), obtained at new diagnosis, from a patient treated with antithyroid drugs. In nucleotides, the CDR3 is TGTGCCAGCAAAGGACTAAGTGAGCAGTTCTTC. It translates to CASKGLSEQFF.